The rows below give T cell receptor beta chains drawn from one sample of a study of blood T cell repertoires in COVID-19. TCRdb's copy holds only in-frame clones and misses some; the assay was immunoSEQ multiplex PCR. The sample consists of about 250,000 clones, 83% of them appearing once. Sequenced material: peripheral blood. These receptors all come from a man between 40 and 49 years old with active or convalescent COVID-19. Each CDR3 is given with its conserved first and last residue. The D gene is left open where the match is weak. Size values are once, few and many counts, or a class for expanded clones, and some rows have none.

TRBJ1-1 | TRBV18 | NA | TRBD1 | CASSPGTGLNTEAFF | TGTGCCAGCTCACCCGGGACAGGCTTGAACACTGAAGCTTTCTTT
TRBJ2-5 | TRBV5-4 | NA | NA | CASSLPQGMQETQYF | TGTGCCAGCAGCTTGCCTCAGGGAATGCAAGAGACCCAGTACTTC
TRBJ1-2 | TRBV11-2 | NA | TRBD1 | CASSLGGTGVLHGYTF | TGTGCCAGCAGCTTAGGCGGTACAGGGGTCTTGCATGGCTACACCTTC
TRBJ2-5 | TRBV5-4 | NA | NA | CASSSTGTWETQYF | TGTGCCAGCAGCTCCACCGGGACTTGGGAGACCCAGTACTTC
TRBJ2-7 | TRBV29-1 | NA | TRBD1 | CSVLRTGVPEQYF | TGCAGCGTTCTCCGTACAGGGGTCCCCGAGCAGTACTTC
TRBJ2-7 | TRBV30 | NA | TRBD2 | CALLTSGRREQYF | TGTGCCCTCCTGACTAGCGGGAGGCGAGAGCAGTACTTC
TRBJ2-1 | TRBV30 | NA | TRBD1 | CAWSDPGDRGRNEQFF | TGTGCCTGGAGTGATCCCGGGGACAGGGGGCGAAATGAGCAGTTCTTC
TRBJ1-2 | TRBV5-4 | NA | TRBD1 | CASSLQGSNYGYTF | TGTGCCAGCAGCTTACAGGGGTCTAACTATGGCTACACCTTC
TRBJ2-1 | TRBV6-1 | NA | TRBD1 | CASSEASRDRGRDRSYNEQFF | TGTGCCAGCAGTGAAGCGTCTAGGGACAGGGGAAGGGACCGCTCCTACAATGAGCAGTTCTTC
TRBJ2-5 | TRBV7-3 | few | NA | CASSSSGGLETQYF | TGTGCCAGCAGCTCGAGCGGAGGGTTGGAGACCCAGTACTTC
TRBJ2-7 | TRBV3-1/TRBV3-2 | NA | TRBD2 | CASSHLSGGDYEQYF | TGTGCCAGCAGCCATTTGAGCGGGGGGGACTACGAGCAGTACTTC
TRBJ1-4 | TRBV5-1 | NA | NA | CASSLAGGTTNEKLFF | TGCGCCAGCAGCTTGGCTGGAGGAACAACTAATGAAAAACTGTTTTTT
TRBJ2-5 | TRBV29-1 | NA | TRBD2 | CSARRPAGVLETQYF | TGCAGCGCCAGACGACCAGCGGGAGTGTTGGAGACCCAGTACTTC
TRBJ2-5 | TRBV3-1/TRBV3-2 | NA | TRBD2 | CASSQASLARQETQYF | TGTGCCAGCAGCCAAGCCTCACTAGCGCGCCAAGAGACCCAGTACTTC
TRBJ2-3 | TRBV7-3 | NA | NA | CASSLGSYLARDTQYF | TGTGCCAGCAGCTTAGGGTCGTATCTTGCGAGGGATACGCAGTATTTT
TRBJ1-4 | TRBV15 | NA | TRBD1 | CATSRDRGDEKLFF | TGTGCCACCAGCAGGGACAGGGGAGATGAAAAACTGTTTTTT
TRBJ2-3 | TRBV19 | NA | NA | CASRHLTGNTDTQYF | TGTGCCAGTAGGCATCTCACAGGGAACACAGATACGCAGTATTTT
TRBJ2-3 | TRBV2 | NA | TRBD2 | CASSEGDWPSGRGTQYF | TGTGCCAGCAGTGAAGGGGATTGGCCTAGCGGGAGGGGGACGCAGTATTTT
TRBJ1-5 | TRBV28 | NA | NA | CASRMTGNQPQHF | TGTGCCAGCAGGATGACGGGGAATCAGCCCCAGCATTTT
TRBJ2-1 | TRBV6-5 | NA | NA | CASSPGGLTYNEQFF | TGTGCCAGCAGCCCAGGAGGGTTAACCTACAATGAGCAGTTCTTC
TRBJ1-1 | TRBV9 | few | TRBD1 | CASSVDPGQGVNTEAFF | TGTGCCAGCAGCGTAGATCCGGGACAGGGGGTGAACACTGAAGCTTTCTTT
TRBJ1-2 | TRBV5-6 | NA | TRBD1 | CASSLVRDSYGYTF | TGTGCCAGCAGCTTGGTCCGGGACAGCTATGGCTACACCTTC
TRBJ1-5 | TRBV4-1 | once | TRBD1 | CASSQGTGALSNQPQHF | TGCGCCAGCAGCCAAGGGACAGGCGCTTTGAGCAATCAGCCCCAGCATTTT
TRBJ2-3 | TRBV6-2/TRBV6-3 | NA | NA | CASSYEGVGTDTQYF | TGTGCCAGCAGTTACGAGGGCGTTGGCACAGATACGCAGTATTTT
TRBJ1-6 | TRBV10-3 | NA | TRBD1 | CAISEDRVVSPLHF | TGTGCCATCAGTGAGGACAGGGTAGTTTCACCCCTCCACTTT
TRBJ2-7 | TRBV11-3 | NA | TRBD1 | CASSLRDRAYEQYF | TGTGCCAGCAGCTTGCGGGACAGGGCCTACGAGCAGTACTTC